The clone carrying this TCR beta chain showed up just once. This specimen comes from a study of blood T cell repertoires in COVID-19. Study summary: Acute and convalescent COVID-19 specimens originated in the United States, Italy and Spain.

Original methodology: For nucleated cells, counts were estimated from reference gene primer amplification. Sequenced by immunoSEQ multiplex PCR; TCRdb stores in-frame clones only, minus some. The DNA was the basis for D and trimming; V, J and clone size are from that table. Among about 160,000 clones, about 93% were seen once, and the ten largest hold 3.5% to 5%. Trimming pared 1 base from V and 3 bases from J, leaving 8 bases between. The CDR3 is 13 amino acids. CDR1 and CDR2 from the germline V gene are SGHRS and YFSETQ. V is TRBV5-1 and J is TRBJ2-7, with D perhaps TRBD1 (5 bases). The TCR comes from a woman aged 45-65 years with acute or convalescent COVID-19. The sample was peripheral blood. The CDR3 DNA reads as TGCGCCAGCAGCTTGCAGGGATTCTACGAGCAGTACTTC. Amino acids: CASSLQGFYEQYF.